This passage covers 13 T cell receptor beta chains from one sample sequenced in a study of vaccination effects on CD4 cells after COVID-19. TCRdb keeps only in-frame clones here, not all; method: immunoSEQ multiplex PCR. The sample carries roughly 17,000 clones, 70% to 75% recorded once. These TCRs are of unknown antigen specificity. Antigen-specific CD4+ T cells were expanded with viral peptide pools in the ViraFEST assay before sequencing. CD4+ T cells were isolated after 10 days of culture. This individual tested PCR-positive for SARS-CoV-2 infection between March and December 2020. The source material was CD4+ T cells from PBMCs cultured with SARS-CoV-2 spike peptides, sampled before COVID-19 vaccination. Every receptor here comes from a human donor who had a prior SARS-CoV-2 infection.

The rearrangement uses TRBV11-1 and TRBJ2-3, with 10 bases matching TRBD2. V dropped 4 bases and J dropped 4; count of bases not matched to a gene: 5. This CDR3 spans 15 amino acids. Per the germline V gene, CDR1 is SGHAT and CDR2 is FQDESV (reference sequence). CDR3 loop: CASSSYSGGPDTQYF. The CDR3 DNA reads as TGTGCCAGCAGCTCGTATAGCGGGGGGCCAGATACGCAGTATTTT.

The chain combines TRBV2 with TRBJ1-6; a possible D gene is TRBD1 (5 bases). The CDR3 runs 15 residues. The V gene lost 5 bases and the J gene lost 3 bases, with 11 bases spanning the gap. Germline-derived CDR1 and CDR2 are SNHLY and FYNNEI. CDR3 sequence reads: CASSKWTFYNSPLHF. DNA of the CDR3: TGTGCCAGCAGTAAATGGACATTCTATAATTCACCCCTCCACTTT.

Here the CDR3 DNA reads TGTGCCAGCAGTCGTGGACAGGGGGCTGGAGAGACCCAGTACTTC. It codes for CASSRGQGAGETQYF. V is TRBV6-5 and J is TRBJ2-5; the match to TRBD1 covers 11 bases. This CDR3 is 15 amino acids long. V dropped 5 bases and J dropped 4; count of bases not matched to a gene: 6. Germline values: CDR1 MNHEY, CDR2 SVGAGI.

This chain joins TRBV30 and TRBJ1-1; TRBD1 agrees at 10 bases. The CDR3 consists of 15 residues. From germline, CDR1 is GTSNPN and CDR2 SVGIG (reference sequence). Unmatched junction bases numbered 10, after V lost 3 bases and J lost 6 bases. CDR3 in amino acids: CAWRILDRGRAEAFF. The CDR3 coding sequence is TGTGCCTGGAGGATACTAGACAGGGGGCGGGCTGAAGCTTTCTTT. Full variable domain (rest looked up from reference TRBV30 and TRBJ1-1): SQTIHQWPATLVQPVGSPLSLECTVEGTSNPNLYWYRQAAGRGLQLLFYSVGIGQISSEVPQNLSASRPQDRQFILSSKKLLLSDSGFYLCAWRILDRGRAEAFFGQGTRLTVV.

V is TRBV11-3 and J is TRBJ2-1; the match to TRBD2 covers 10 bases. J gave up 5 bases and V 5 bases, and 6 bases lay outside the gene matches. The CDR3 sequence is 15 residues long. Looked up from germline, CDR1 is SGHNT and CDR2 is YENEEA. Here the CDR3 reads CASSPAGGPHNEQFF. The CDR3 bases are TGTGCCAGCAGCCCAGCGGGAGGGCCCCACAATGAGCAGTTCTTC.

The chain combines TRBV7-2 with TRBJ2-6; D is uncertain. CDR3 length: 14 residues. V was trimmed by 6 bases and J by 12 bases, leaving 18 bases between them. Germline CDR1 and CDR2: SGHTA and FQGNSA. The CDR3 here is CASSPPVLSGVLTF. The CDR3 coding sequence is TGTGCCAGCAGTCCCCCGGTTCTCTCAGGCGTCCTGACTTTC.

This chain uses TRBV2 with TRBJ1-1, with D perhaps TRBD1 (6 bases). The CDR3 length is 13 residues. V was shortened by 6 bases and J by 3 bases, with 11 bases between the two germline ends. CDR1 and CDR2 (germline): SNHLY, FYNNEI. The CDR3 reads CASRQGFHTEAFF. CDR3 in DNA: TGTGCCAGCAGGCAGGGGTTTCACACTGAAGCTTTCTTT.

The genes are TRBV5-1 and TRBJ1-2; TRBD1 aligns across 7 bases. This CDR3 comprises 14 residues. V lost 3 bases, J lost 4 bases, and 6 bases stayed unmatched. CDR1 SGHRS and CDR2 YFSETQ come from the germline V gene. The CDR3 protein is CASSSTGSSYGYTF. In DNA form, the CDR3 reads TGCGCCAGCAGCTCGACAGGGTCGTCCTATGGCTACACCTTC.

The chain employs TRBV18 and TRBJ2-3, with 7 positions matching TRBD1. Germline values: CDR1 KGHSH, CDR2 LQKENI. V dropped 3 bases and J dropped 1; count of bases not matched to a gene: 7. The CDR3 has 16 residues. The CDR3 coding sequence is TGTGCCAGCTCACCCGTGGGCACAGGGGGCACAGATACGCAGTATTTT. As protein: CASSPVGTGGTDTQYF.

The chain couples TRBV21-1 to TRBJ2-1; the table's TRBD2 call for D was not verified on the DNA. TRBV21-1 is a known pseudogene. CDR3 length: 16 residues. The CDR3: CASSFSTSGGLHEQFF. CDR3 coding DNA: TGTGCCAGCAGCTTCTCCACTAGCGGGGGGCTACATGAGCAGTTCTTC.

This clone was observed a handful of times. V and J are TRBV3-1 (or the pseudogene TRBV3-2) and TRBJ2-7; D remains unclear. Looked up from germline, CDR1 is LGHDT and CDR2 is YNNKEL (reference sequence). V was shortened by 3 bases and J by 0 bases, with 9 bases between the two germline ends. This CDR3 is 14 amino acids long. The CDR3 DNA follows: TGTGCCAGCAGCCAGTACCGAAACTCCTACGAGCAGTACTTC. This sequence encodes CASSQYRNSYEQYF.

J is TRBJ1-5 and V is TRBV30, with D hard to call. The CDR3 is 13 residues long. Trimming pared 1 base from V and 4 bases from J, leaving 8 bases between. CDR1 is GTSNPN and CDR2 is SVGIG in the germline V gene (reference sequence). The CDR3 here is CAWSGDENQPQHF. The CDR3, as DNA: TGTGCCTGGAGTGGTGATGAAAATCAGCCCCAGCATTTT.

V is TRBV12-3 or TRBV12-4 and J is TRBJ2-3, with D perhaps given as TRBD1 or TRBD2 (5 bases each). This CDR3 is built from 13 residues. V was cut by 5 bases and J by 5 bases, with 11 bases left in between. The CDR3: CASSPSGRDTQYF. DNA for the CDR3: TGTGCCAGCAGTCCCTCGGGGCGAGATACGCAGTATTTT.